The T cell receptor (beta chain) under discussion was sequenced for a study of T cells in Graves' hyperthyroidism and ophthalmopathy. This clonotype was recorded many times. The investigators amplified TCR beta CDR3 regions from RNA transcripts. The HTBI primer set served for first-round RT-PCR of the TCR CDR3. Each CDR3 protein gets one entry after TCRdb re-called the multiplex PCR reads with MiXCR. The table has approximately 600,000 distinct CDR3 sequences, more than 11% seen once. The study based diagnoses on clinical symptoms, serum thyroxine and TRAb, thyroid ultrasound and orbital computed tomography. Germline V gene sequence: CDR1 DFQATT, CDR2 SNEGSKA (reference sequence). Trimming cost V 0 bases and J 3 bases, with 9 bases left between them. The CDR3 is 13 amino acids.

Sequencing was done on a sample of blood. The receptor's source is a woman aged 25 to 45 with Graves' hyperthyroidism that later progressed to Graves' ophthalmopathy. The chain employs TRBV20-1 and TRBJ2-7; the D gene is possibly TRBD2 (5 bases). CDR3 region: CSARDRRSYEQYF. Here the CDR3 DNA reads TGCAGTGCTAGAGATCGGAGGAGCTACGAGCAGTACTTC.